A single sample gave rise to the 28 T cell receptor beta chains below, sequenced in a study of blood T cell repertoires in COVID-19. Data came from immunoSEQ multiplex PCR; TCRdb stores just in-frame clones and leaves some out. The data show 150,000 to 170,000 clones, with around 84% seen just once and about 7.3% held by the top ten. The sequencing input was PBMCs or T cells enriched from blood (not recorded which). Receptors were obtained from a man aged 50-59 years who had recovered from COVID-19.

This clone has more than one count but fewer than ten. The J gene is TRBJ1-5, the V gene TRBV5-1; 9 bases align to TRBD1. J gave up 5 bases and V 0 bases, and 3 bases lay outside the gene matches. CDR3 size: 15 residues. Germline V gene lookup returns CDR1 SGHRS and CDR2 YFSETQ. The DNA of the CDR3 is TGCGCCAGCAGCTTGGCCGGGACAGGGCATCAGCCCCAGCATTTT. Protein product: CASSLAGTGHQPQHF. The full variable domain, in which reference TRBV5-1 and TRBJ1-5 provide the parts outside the CDR3, is KAGVTQTPRYLIKTRGQQVTLSCSPISGHRSVSWYQQTPGQGLQFLFEYFSETQRNKGNFPGRFSGRQFSNSRSEMNVSTLELGDSALYLCASSLAGTGHQPQHFGDGTRLSIL.

The chain employs TRBV5-1 and TRBJ2-1; 12 nucleotides agree with TRBD2. Per germline, CDR1 SGHRS and CDR2 YFSETQ. This CDR3 is built from 16 residues. Trimming took 4 bases from V and 1 from J; bases not matched to a gene: 3. DNA for the CDR3: TGCGCCAGCAGCATCACTAGCGGGGGGTCCTACAATGAGCAGTTCTTC. This gives the protein CASSITSGGSYNEQFF.

This chain links TRBV7-8 with TRBJ1-5; 9 nucleotides line up with TRBD1. Germline V gene data show CDR1 as SGHVS and CDR2 as FQNEAQ. This CDR3 contains 15 residues. Unmatched junction bases numbered 8, after V lost 5 bases and J lost 6 bases. In DNA form, the CDR3 reads TGTGCCAGCAGCCCTGGACAGGGGCAGGGTCAGCCCCAGCATTTT. Amino acid sequence: CASSPGQGQGQPQHF. Supplemented by reference TRBV7-8 and TRBJ1-5, the full variable domain reads GAGVSQSPRYKVAKRGQDVALRCDPISGHVSLFWYQQALGQGPEFLTYFQNEAQLDKSGLPSDRFFAERPEGSVSTLKIQRTQQEDSAVYLCASSPGQGQGQPQHFGDGTRLSIL.

This clone was counted a single time. The chain joins TRBV25-1 to TRBJ2-3; D is unresolved. CDR1 is MGHDK, CDR2 SYGVNS, per germline. The CDR3 length is 13 residues. V was cut by 5 bases and J by 6 bases, with 12 bases left in between. CDR3 bases: TGTGCCAGCAGTTTGCGGTTGCCGGATACGCAGTATTTT. Its translation: CASSLRLPDTQYF.

Notes on this clone: The sample has other DNA sequences that encode this CDR3 too. The V and J genes are TRBV7-9 and TRBJ2-1; 9 nucleotides line up with TRBD1. Germline assignment: CDR1 SEHNR and CDR2 FQNEAQ (reference sequence). The CDR3 contains 13 residues. The V segment lost 11 bases and the J segment 7 bases; nucleotides outside the gene matches: 9. CDR3 DNA: TGTGCCGACGAGGACAGGGGAGGAAATGAGCAGTTCTTC. This sequence encodes CADEDRGGNEQFF.

J is TRBJ2-2 and V is TRBV19; 7 bases fit TRBD2. The CDR3 consists of 15 residues. The V and J ends lost 3 bases and 4 bases, in that order; junction bases with no gene match: 5. The V gene's germline CDR1 is LNHDA and CDR2 SQIVND (reference sequence). The CDR3 sequence: CASSMGLHSTGELFF. The CDR3 DNA follows: TGTGCCAGTAGTATGGGACTACACTCCACCGGGGAGCTGTTTTTT.

The chain combines TRBV19 with TRBJ2-3, with TRBD2 matching over 7 bases. The CDR3 consists of 13 residues. Germline V gives CDR1 LNHDA, CDR2 SQIVND (reference sequence). The V gene end was trimmed by 6 bases and the J gene end by 2 bases; junction bases not matched to a gene: 2. The CDR3, as DNA: TGTGCCAGTAGAGGGGACTACACAGATACGCAGTATTTT. Its protein is CASRGDYTDTQYF.

The chain joins TRBV6-5 to TRBJ1-6, with D tentatively TRBD1 (5 bases). CDR3 size: 14 residues. Trimming cost V 2 bases and J 8 bases, with 10 bases left between them. Germline CDR1 is MNHEY and CDR2 is SVGAGI. The CDR3 bases are TGTGCCAGCAGTTACGGGCAGGGCCATTCACCCCTCCACTTT. It yields the protein CASSYGQGHSPLHF.

J is TRBJ2-1 and V is TRBV6-4, with 11 bases fitting TRBD1. Germline values: CDR1 MRHNA, CDR2 SNTAGT. Trimming took 3 bases from V and 5 from J; bases not matched to a gene: 3. CDR3 length: 15 amino acids. This CDR3 is CASSEGQGGHNEQFF. The DNA of the CDR3 is TGTGCCAGCAGTGAGGGACAGGGGGGACACAATGAGCAGTTCTTC.

The V call is TRBV9, the J call TRBJ2-2; a possible D gene is TRBD1 (5 bases). Looked up from germline, CDR1 is SGDLS and CDR2 is YYNGEE. The CDR3 length is 17 residues. V lost 3 bases and J lost 6, with 21 bases in between. DNA for the CDR3: TGTGCCAGCAGCGCTCAGCCGAATCTTAGACAGTCCGGGGAGCTGTTTTTT. The encoded protein is CASSAQPNLRQSGELFF.

The CDR3 sequence: CASSPGQGVDGYTF. The CDR3 region has the DNA TGTGCCAGCTCACCGGGACAGGGGGTTGATGGCTACACCTTC. This chain joins TRBV18 and TRBJ1-2, with 11 bases matching TRBD1. The CDR3 is made up of 14 amino acids. The junction had 3 bases not matched to a gene; V was cut back by 3 bases and J by 6 bases. The germline gives CDR1 KGHSH, CDR2 LQKENI.

The V gene is TRBV2, the J gene TRBJ1-1, with 7 nucleotides matching TRBD1. With 7 bases clipped from V and 0 bases from J, the junction kept 11 bases outside the gene matches. The V gene's germline CDR1 is SNHLY and CDR2 FYNNEI. The CDR3 consists of 16 residues. CDR3 sequence reads: CASMRQGRGMNTEAFF. DNA for the CDR3: TGTGCCAGCATGAGACAGGGAAGAGGGATGAACACTGAAGCTTTCTTT.

V is TRBV10-3 and J is TRBJ2-5, with TRBD1 as a possible D gene (6 bases). Trimming removed 6 bases at V and 2 bases at J, with 10 bases between. The CDR3 loop spans 13 amino acids. Germline assignment: CDR1 ENHRY and CDR2 SYGVKD. CDR3 in DNA: TGTGCCATCAGCCGGACAGCTCAAGAGACCCAGTACTTC. It is translated as CAISRTAQETQYF.

The chain joins TRBV5-1 to TRBJ1-2; 8 positions match TRBD1. The germline CDR1 and CDR2 sequences are SGHRS and YFSETQ. The CDR3 runs 16 residues. Trimming cost V 2 bases and J 2 bases; bases outside gene matches: 8. Here the CDR3 DNA reads TGCGCCAGCAGCTTTATTACAGGGGGTATCAACTATGGCTACACCTTC. Its translation: CASSFITGGINYGYTF.

The gene calls are TRBV9 and TRBJ1-2; D ambiguous. Trimming took off 0 bases at V and 3 bases at J, with 12 bases between the two ends. The CDR3 covers 15 residues. In germline, CDR1 is SGDLS, CDR2 YYNGEE. CDR3 sequence (DNA): TGTGCCAGCAGCGTAGCTCGGGTGCCGGACTATGGCTACACCTTC. This translates into CASSVARVPDYGYTF. The full variable domain, its missing parts supplied by reference TRBV9 and TRBJ1-2, is DSGVTQTPKHLITATGQRVTLRCSPRSGDLSVYWYQQSLDQGLQFLIQYYNGEERAKGNILERFSAQQFPDLHSELNLSSLELGDSALYFCASSVARVPDYGYTFGSGTRLTVV.

V is TRBV6-5 and J is TRBJ2-1; D perhaps matches TRBD2 (6 bases). With 8 bases removed from V and 2 bases from J, the gap between germline ends came to 16 bases. From germline, CDR1 is MNHEY and CDR2 SVGAGI. The CDR3 runs to 15 residues. The CDR3 reads CASHGRLGPYNEQFF. CDR3 DNA: TGTGCCAGCCATGGCCGACTAGGACCCTACAATGAGCAGTTCTTC.

The chain recombines TRBV5-1 with TRBJ1-2; no firm D call. Germline CDR1 is SGHRS and CDR2 is YFSETQ. The CDR3 extends over 14 amino acids. Trimming removed 4 bases from V and 2 bases from J, with 12 bases in between. CDR3 amino acids: CASSGQTPNYGYTF. CDR3 coding DNA: TGCGCCAGCAGCGGGCAGACCCCAAACTATGGCTACACCTTC.

This sequence joins TRBV6-1 and TRBJ1-1; the match to TRBD1 covers 7 bases. There are 14 residues in the CDR3. J gave up 6 bases and V 0 bases, and 4 bases lay outside the gene matches. Germline CDR1 MNHNS, CDR2 SASEGT. CDR3 bases: TGTGCCAGCAGTGAAGCAGGGGGCTTGGCTGAAGCTTTCTTT. It is translated as CASSEAGGLAEAFF.

The gene calls are TRBV9 and TRBJ2-5, with 7 bases aligning to TRBD1. The CDR3 is made up of 15 amino acids. The V segment lost 3 bases and the J segment 5 bases; nucleotides outside the gene matches: 10. Germline CDR1 and CDR2: SGDLS and YYNGEE. The CDR3 nucleotides are TGTGCCAGCAGCGGATACAGGGGTTTGTCGGAGACCCAGTACTTC. Translating it yields CASSGYRGLSETQYF.

J is TRBJ2-5 and V is TRBV18; the D gene is possibly TRBD1 (6 bases). Germline lookup yields CDR1 KGHSH and CDR2 LQKENI. The V end lost 2 bases, the J end lost 4 bases, and 11 bases lay between the germline ends. This CDR3 region has 14 residues. In DNA, the CDR3 is TGTGCCAGCTCACCAGCAGGGGTAATAGAGACCCAGTACTTC. Its translation: CASSPAGVIETQYF.

This chain links TRBV11-2 with TRBJ1-2; possible D gene TRBD1, 5 bases. The germline V gene has CDR1 SGHAT and CDR2 FQNNGV. The CDR3 totals 12 residues. V dropped 8 bases and J dropped 5 bases, with 12 bases sitting between them. CDR3 bases: TGTGCCAGCGGACAAGGGCAGTATGGCTACACCTTC. This encodes CASGQGQYGYTF.

The chain is built from TRBV4-2 and TRBJ1-5; D possibly corresponds to TRBD1 (6 bases). The CDR3 is made up of 17 amino acids. The germline CDR1 and CDR2 sequences are LGHNA and YNFKEQ. V was cut by 0 bases and J by 6 bases, with 18 bases left in between. The CDR3 region is CASSQDLVRGGGQPQHF. The DNA for the CDR3 is TGTGCCAGCAGCCAAGACCTCGTGAGGGGGGGCGGTCAGCCCCAGCATTTT.

About this clone itself: This specimen includes other DNA sequences encoding the same CDR3. The J gene is TRBJ2-7, the V gene TRBV12-3 or TRBV12-4; D gene ambiguous. The CDR3 length is 12 residues. V shed 1 base and J shed 4 bases, with 5 bases lying between them. CDR3 in DNA: TGTGCCAGCAGTTTAGTTCGTTACGAGCAGTACTTC. The encoded protein is CASSLVRYEQYF.

This clone has more than one count but fewer than ten. CDR3 protein: CASSLDRGRTGELFF. The CDR3 DNA sequence: TGTGCCAGCTCACTTGACAGGGGCCGGACCGGGGAGCTGTTTTTT. This rearrangement joins TRBV18 to TRBJ2-2; TRBD1 aligns across 8 bases. CDR1 is KGHSH, CDR2 LQKENI, per germline. The trim removed 4 bases at V and 5 bases at J, leaving 6 bases unmatched. The CDR3 covers 15 residues.

The chain links TRBV7-9 to TRBJ1-3, with 8 nucleotides matching TRBD1. V shed 3 bases, J shed 7 bases, and the junction held 11 bases outside the gene matches. The germline CDR1 and CDR2 sequences are SEHNR and FQNEAQ (reference sequence). The CDR3 length is 16 residues. The CDR3 loop reads CASSFPEQGDMNTIYF. The CDR3 nucleotides are TGTGCCAGCAGCTTTCCGGAACAGGGGGATATGAACACCATATATTTT.

The rearrangement uses TRBV4-1 and TRBJ1-2, with 7 positions matching TRBD1. After removal of 3 bases from V and 6 bases from J, the junction contained 4 bases not matched to a gene. Germline values: CDR1 MGHRA, CDR2 YSYEKL. This CDR3 is 13 amino acids long. The CDR3 DNA reads as TGCGCCAGCAGCCAGAGACAGGGTAATGGCTACACCTTC. This translates into CASSQRQGNGYTF.

The CDR3 loop is CASSSRGERAEAFF. CDR3 coding DNA: TGCGCCAGCAGCTCCCGGGGGGAAAGGGCTGAAGCTTTCTTT. V and J are TRBV5-1 and TRBJ1-1, with D possibly matching TRBD1 (5 bases). The CDR3 runs to 14 residues. CDR1 is SGHRS, CDR2 YFSETQ, per germline. Deletions cut 3 bases from V and 6 bases from J, with 15 bases between.

This chain uses TRBV7-6 with TRBJ2-7; 7 bases fit TRBD2. The CDR3 is made up of 14 amino acids. The J segment lost 2 bases and the V segment lost 5 bases, leaving 6 bases of the junction unmatched. The germline V gene encodes CDR1 SGHVS and CDR2 FNYEAQ. The CDR3 region has the DNA TGTGCCAGCAGCCAAGCGGGGTTTACCTACGAGCAGTACTTC. It yields the protein CASSQAGFTYEQYF.